This T cell receptor (beta chain) stems from a study of blood T cell repertoires in COVID-19. The wider study: T cells, B-cell-depleted T cells, or PBMCs supplied cDNA or gDNA.

The table came from immunoSEQ multiplex PCR; TCRdb's copy has only in-frame clones and leaves some out. This sample has about 170,000 clones, with 92% found just once. Germline V gene data show CDR1 as MNHEY and CDR2 as SVGAGI. The CDR3 runs to 15 residues. Between the trimmed V and J ends, which lost 6 bases and 1 base, there was a span of 14 bases. The chain couples TRBV6-5 to TRBJ2-3; the D gene is possibly TRBD2 (6 bases). The receptor's source is a man aged 25 to 40 with COVID-19, enrolled during active disease. The sample taken for sequencing was peripheral blood. The CDR3 DNA is TGTGCCAGCAGCCGAACGGGAGCGGGCACAGATACGCAGTATTTT. Amino acids: CASSRTGAGTDTQYF.